Following are 19 T cell receptor beta chains from one sample sequenced in a study of Ad26.COV2.S vaccination and SARS-CoV-2 variants. Clones were sequenced by immunoSEQ multiplex PCR, and TCRdb holds only the in-frame ones, with some missing. The repertoire consists of roughly 330,000 clones, with about 90% occurring once and the leading ten covering around 5.5%. The treatment is: 15 to 20 received Ad26.COV2.S at low or high dose, single or two shots; roughly five received placebo; per-sample allocation not given. Following the first vaccine or placebo injection, samples were taken on day 63. This specimen consisted of peripheral blood, obtained in a trial of Ad26.COV2.S vaccine versus placebo. These receptors originate from a person aged 18 to 65 who received the Ad26.COV2.S COVID-19 vaccine or a placebo.

The chain is built from TRBV6-6 and TRBJ2-7; D gene ambiguous. Trimming shortened V by 7 bases and J by 3 bases, and 13 bases separated the two germline ends. CDR3 length: 13 amino acids. Germline-derived CDR1 and CDR2 are MNHNY and SVGAGI (reference sequence). The CDR3 sequence is CASNTGRDYEQYF. The CDR3 nucleotides are TGTGCCAGCAATACCGGAAGAGACTACGAGCAGTACTTC.

This sequence joins TRBV19 and TRBJ2-1; no clear D gene. V dropped 1 base and J dropped 3 bases, with 4 bases sitting between them. In germline, CDR1 is LNHDA, CDR2 SQIVND (reference sequence). The CDR3 has 13 amino acids. CDR3 residues: CASSIVIYNEQFF. The CDR3 coding sequence is TGTGCCAGTAGTATAGTGATCTACAATGAGCAGTTCTTC.

J is TRBJ1-1 and V is TRBV30; maybe TRBD1 (6 bases). CDR1 GTSNPN and CDR2 SVGIG come from the germline V gene (reference sequence). V shed 8 bases and J shed 6 bases, with 19 bases lying between them. The CDR3 loop spans 13 amino acids. The CDR3 coding sequence is TGTGCCCAAAACAGGGCCCCCACCTCTGAAGCTTTCTTT. Translating gives CAQNRAPTSEAFF.

In this sample, this clone turned up once. The V gene is TRBV13, the J gene TRBJ2-4; D is ambiguous. V lost 6 bases and J lost 5, with 5 bases in between. CDR1 is PRHDT and CDR2 is FYEKMQ in the germline V gene (reference sequence). The CDR3 runs to 11 residues. CDR3 DNA sequence: TGTGCCAGCAGTGCTGAAAACATTCAGTACTTC. This gives the protein CASSAENIQYF.

The chain employs TRBV6-5 and TRBJ1-2; D gene ambiguous. The CDR3 has 14 residues. V lost 6 bases and J 2 bases, leaving 13 bases between the germline ends. CDR1 and CDR2 from the germline V gene are MNHEY and SVGAGI. CDR3 region: CASRSLGRNYGYTF. DNA for the CDR3: TGTGCCAGCAGGTCCCTGGGCAGGAACTATGGCTACACCTTC.

V usage is TRBV7-6 and J usage is TRBJ2-7; tentative D call: TRBD1 (5 bases). Germline V lookup: CDR1 SGHVS, CDR2 FNYEAQ. Trimming removed 3 bases at V and 3 bases at J, with 15 bases between. The CDR3 is 15 amino acids. CDR3 sequence: CASSLGLGVNYEQYF. CDR3 DNA sequence: TGTGCCAGCAGCTTGGGGCTGGGTGTGAACTACGAGCAGTACTTC.

This chain uses TRBV11-3 with TRBJ2-2; 7 bases align to TRBD2. CDR3 length: 15 amino acids. Germline V gives CDR1 SGHNT, CDR2 YENEEA. The V segment lost 4 bases and the J segment 4 bases; nucleotides outside the gene matches: 6. CDR3 protein: CASSSRDYRTGELFF. DNA of the CDR3: TGTGCCAGCAGCTCCCGGGACTATCGCACCGGGGAGCTGTTTTTT. Complete variable domain (other parts from reference TRBV11-3 and TRBJ2-2): EAGVVQSPRYKIIEKKQPVAFWCNPISGHNTLYWYLQNLGQGPELLIRYENEEAVDDSQLPKDRFSAERLKGVDSTLKIQPAELGDSAVYLCASSSRDYRTGELFFGEGSRLTVL.

CDR3 sequence reads: CASSFPGQSYNEQFF. The CDR3 region has the DNA TGTGCCAGCAGCTTTCCGGGACAGTCCTACAATGAGCAGTTCTTC. The J gene is TRBJ2-1, the V gene TRBV5-6; 7 bases map to TRBD1. CDR1 and CDR2 from the germline V gene are SGHDT and YYEEEE. This CDR3 contains 15 residues. Trimming took 2 bases from V and 1 from J; bases not matched to a gene: 3.

This rearrangement joins TRBV7-2 to TRBJ1-2; D possibly corresponds to TRBD1 (5 bases). CDR3 length equals 15 residues. Trimming left V 5 bases short and J 5 bases short, with 18 bases between. From germline, CDR1 is SGHTA and CDR2 FQGNSA. CDR3 sequence: CASSRGAYDGYGYTF. Here the CDR3 DNA reads TGTGCCAGCAGCAGGGGTGCCTACGACGGATATGGCTACACCTTC.

The chain recombines TRBV27 with TRBJ1-5; TRBD1 matches at 8 bases. Germline trimming cut 1 base from V and 0 bases from J; bases unmatched to any gene: 5. This CDR3 contains 17 residues. The V gene's germline CDR1 is MNHEY and CDR2 SMNVEV (reference sequence). This CDR3 is CASSLFGQGVSNQPQHF. CDR3 coding DNA: TGTGCCAGCAGTTTATTTGGACAGGGAGTTAGCAATCAGCCCCAGCATTTT.

The rearrangement links TRBV13 to TRBJ1-2, with D uncertain. Looked up from germline, CDR1 is PRHDT and CDR2 is FYEKMQ (reference sequence). There are 14 residues in the CDR3. V dropped 2 bases and J dropped 1 base, with 8 bases sitting between them. The CDR3 bases are TGTGCCAGCAGCTTAACGGCATTTAACTATGGCTACACCTTC. Translating it yields CASSLTAFNYGYTF.

The V gene is TRBV6-5, the J gene TRBJ1-6; tentative D call: TRBD1 (6 bases). Trimming cost V 2 bases and J 7 bases, with 12 bases left between them. Germline CDR1 and CDR2: MNHEY and SVGAGI. This CDR3 comprises 15 residues. Here the CDR3 DNA reads TGTGCCAGCAGTTACGGGGACATGATCAATTCACCCCTCCACTTT. Residues: CASSYGDMINSPLHF.

CDR3 DNA sequence: TGCGCCAGCAGCATTAGCGGGTATACCTACAATGAGCAGTTCTTC. It codes for CASSISGYTYNEQFF. V gene TRBV5-1 combines with J gene TRBJ2-1; 7 bases map to TRBD2. The CDR3 has 15 amino acids. With 4 bases clipped from V and 2 bases from J, the junction kept 6 bases outside the gene matches. CDR1 and CDR2 (germline): SGHRS, YFSETQ.

The gene calls are TRBV13 and TRBJ2-1, with 8 bases that match TRBD2. CDR3 size: 16 residues. Trimming removed 0 bases from V and 0 bases from J; junction bases left unmatched: 1. Looked up from germline, CDR1 is PRHDT and CDR2 is FYEKMQ (reference sequence). CDR3 bases: TGTGCCAGCAGCTTAGGGCTAGCGGGCTCCTACAATGAGCAGTTCTTC. Its translation: CASSLGLAGSYNEQFF.

The rearrangement links TRBV5-4 to TRBJ1-1; no clear D gene. CDR1 is SGHNT and CDR2 is YYREEE in the germline V gene (reference sequence). The V end lost 0 bases, the J end lost 0 bases, and 9 bases lay between the germline ends. This CDR3 has 15 residues. CDR3 in DNA: TGTGCCAGCAGCTTGGAGATAGGGTTGAACACTGAAGCTTTCTTT. Translation: CASSLEIGLNTEAFF.

This sequence joins TRBV7-3 and TRBJ2-3, with 7 bases fitting TRBD2. The CDR3 sequence is 18 residues long. CDR1 is SGHTA, CDR2 FQGTGA, per germline. V dropped 1 base and J dropped 1; count of bases not matched to a gene: 11. The CDR3: CASSLKGTASGGTDTQYF. Written as DNA, the CDR3 is TGTGCCAGCAGCTTAAAGGGGACGGCTAGCGGAGGCACAGATACGCAGTATTTT.

This sequence joins TRBV5-4 and TRBJ1-1; 7 bases agree with TRBD1. Per germline, CDR1 SGHNT and CDR2 YYREEE (reference sequence). V trimming: 2 bases; J trimming: 4 bases; junction bases outside the gene matches: 5. CDR3 length equals 14 residues. This CDR3 is CASSLSSGGTEAFF. The CDR3 nucleotides read TGTGCCAGCAGCTTATCTTCAGGGGGCACTGAAGCTTTCTTT.

The V and J genes are TRBV13 and TRBJ2-1, with TRBD2 matching over 13 bases. From germline, CDR1 is PRHDT and CDR2 FYEKMQ (reference sequence). After removal of 11 bases from V and 10 bases from J, the junction contained 8 bases not matched to a gene. The CDR3 length is 13 residues. The CDR3 nucleotides read TGTGCCGGAGGACTAGCGGGGGCCGGCGAGCAGTTCTTC. Translating it yields CAGGLAGAGEQFF.

The chain carries TRBV29-1 and TRBJ1-2; the D is unclear. The germline gives CDR1 SQVTM, CDR2 ANQGSEA. The CDR3 runs 14 residues. Trimming took off 1 base at V and 4 bases at J, with 13 bases between the two ends. This chain's CDR3 is CSVEVNSDRYGYTF. The CDR3 DNA follows: TGCAGCGTTGAAGTGAACAGTGACCGCTATGGCTACACCTTC.